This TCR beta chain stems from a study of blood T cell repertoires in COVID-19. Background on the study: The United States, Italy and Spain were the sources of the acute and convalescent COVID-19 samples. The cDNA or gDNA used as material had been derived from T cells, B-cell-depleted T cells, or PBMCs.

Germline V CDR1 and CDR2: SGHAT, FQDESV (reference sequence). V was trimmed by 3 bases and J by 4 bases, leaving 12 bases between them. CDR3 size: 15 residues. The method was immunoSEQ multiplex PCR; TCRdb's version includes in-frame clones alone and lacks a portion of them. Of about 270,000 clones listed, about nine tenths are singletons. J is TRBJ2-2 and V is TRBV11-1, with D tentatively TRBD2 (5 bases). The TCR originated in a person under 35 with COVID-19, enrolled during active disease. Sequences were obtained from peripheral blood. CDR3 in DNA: TGTGCCAGCAGCTTTGGGAGAATAAGCACCGGGGAGCTGTTTTTT. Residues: CASSFGRISTGELFF.